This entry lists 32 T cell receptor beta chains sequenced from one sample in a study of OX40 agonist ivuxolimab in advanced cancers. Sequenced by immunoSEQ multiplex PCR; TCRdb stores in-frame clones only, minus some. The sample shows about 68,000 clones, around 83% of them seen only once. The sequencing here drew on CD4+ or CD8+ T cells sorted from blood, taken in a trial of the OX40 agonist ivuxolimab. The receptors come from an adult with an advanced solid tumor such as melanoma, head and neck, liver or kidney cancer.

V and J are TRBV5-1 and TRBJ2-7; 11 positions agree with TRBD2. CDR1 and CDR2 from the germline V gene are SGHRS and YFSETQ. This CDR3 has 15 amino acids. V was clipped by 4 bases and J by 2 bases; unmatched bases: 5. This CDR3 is CASSHGLAGTYEQYF. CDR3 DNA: TGCGCCAGCAGCCACGGACTAGCGGGTACCTACGAGCAGTACTTC.

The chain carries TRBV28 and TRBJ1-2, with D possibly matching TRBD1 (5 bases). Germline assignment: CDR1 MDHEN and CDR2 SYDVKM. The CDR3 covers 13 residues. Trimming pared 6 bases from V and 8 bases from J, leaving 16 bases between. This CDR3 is CASSNPTAEGYTF. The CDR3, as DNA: TGTGCCAGCAGCAACCCGACAGCCGAGGGCTACACCTTC.

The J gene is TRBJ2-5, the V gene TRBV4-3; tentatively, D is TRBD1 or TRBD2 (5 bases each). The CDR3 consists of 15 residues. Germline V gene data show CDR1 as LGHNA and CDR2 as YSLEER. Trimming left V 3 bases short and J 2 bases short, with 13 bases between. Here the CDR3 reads CASSQGVSGQETQYF. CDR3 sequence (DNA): TGCGCCAGCAGCCAGGGGGTCAGCGGACAAGAGACCCAGTACTTC.

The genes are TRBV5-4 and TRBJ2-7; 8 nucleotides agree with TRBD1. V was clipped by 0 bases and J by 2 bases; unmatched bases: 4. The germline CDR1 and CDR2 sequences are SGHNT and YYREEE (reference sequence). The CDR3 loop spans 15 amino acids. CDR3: CASSLGQGAAYEQYF. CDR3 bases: TGTGCCAGCAGCTTGGGGCAGGGGGCTGCCTACGAGCAGTACTTC.

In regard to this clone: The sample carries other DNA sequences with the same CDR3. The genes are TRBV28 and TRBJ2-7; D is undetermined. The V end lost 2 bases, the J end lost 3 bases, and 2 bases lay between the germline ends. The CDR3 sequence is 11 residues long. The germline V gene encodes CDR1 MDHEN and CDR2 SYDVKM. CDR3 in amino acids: CASSLLYEQYF. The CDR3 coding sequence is TGTGCCAGCAGTTTACTCTACGAGCAGTACTTC.

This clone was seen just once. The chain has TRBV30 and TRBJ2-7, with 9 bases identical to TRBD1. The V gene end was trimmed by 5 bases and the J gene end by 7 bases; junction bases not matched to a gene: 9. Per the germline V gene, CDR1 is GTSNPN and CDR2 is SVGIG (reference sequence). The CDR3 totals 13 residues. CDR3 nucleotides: TGTGCCTGGGGGGGGACAGGGCTCGGGGAGCAGTACTTC. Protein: CAWGGTGLGEQYF.

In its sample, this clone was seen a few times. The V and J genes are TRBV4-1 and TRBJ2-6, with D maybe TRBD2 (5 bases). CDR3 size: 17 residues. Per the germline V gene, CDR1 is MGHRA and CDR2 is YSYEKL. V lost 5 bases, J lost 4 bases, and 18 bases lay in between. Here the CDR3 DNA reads TGCGCCAGCAGCACTAGGGAGCTAGGTGCCGGGGCCAACGTCCTGACTTTC. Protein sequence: CASSTRELGAGANVLTF.

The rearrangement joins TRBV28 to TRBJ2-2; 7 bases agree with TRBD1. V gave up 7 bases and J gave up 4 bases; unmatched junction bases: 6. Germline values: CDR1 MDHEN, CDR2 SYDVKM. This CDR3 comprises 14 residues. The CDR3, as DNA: TGTGCCAGCATTCTTTCAGGGGGCACCGGGGAGCTGTTTTTT. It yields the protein CASILSGGTGELFF.

CDR3 DNA: TGTGCCAGCAGTTACTCGAGGACAGGGGGCCAAGAGACCCAGTACTTC. This translates into CASSYSRTGGQETQYF. The gene calls are TRBV6-5 and TRBJ2-5; 10 positions agree with TRBD1. Germline V gives CDR1 MNHEY, CDR2 SVGAGI. Unmatched junction bases numbered 2, after V lost 0 bases and J lost 1 base. CDR3 length: 16 residues.

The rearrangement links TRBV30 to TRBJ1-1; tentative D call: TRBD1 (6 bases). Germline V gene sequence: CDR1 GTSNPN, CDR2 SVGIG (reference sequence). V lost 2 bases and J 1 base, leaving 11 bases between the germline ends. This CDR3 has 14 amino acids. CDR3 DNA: TGTGCCTGGAGTCTCGGACAGTCGAACACTGAAGCTTTCTTT. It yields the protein CAWSLGQSNTEAFF.

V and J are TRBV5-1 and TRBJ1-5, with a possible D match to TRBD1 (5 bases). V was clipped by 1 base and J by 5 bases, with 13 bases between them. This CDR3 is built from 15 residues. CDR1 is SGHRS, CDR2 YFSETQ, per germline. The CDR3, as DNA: TGCGCCAGCAGCTTGACAACCGGGACGCATCAGCCCCAGCATTTT. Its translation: CASSLTTGTHQPQHF.

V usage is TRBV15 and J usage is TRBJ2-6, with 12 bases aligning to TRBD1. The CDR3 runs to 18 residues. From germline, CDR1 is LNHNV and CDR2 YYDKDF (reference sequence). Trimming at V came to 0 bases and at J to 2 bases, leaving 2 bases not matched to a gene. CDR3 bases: TGTGCCACCAGCAGAGAGGGACAGGGGGCTGCTGGGGCCAACGTCCTGACTTTC. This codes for CATSREGQGAAGANVLTF.

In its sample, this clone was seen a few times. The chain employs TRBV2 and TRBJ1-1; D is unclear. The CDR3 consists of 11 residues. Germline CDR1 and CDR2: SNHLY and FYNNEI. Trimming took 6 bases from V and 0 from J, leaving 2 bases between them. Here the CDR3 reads CASRLNTEAFF. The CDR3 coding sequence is TGTGCCAGCAGGTTGAACACTGAAGCTTTCTTT.

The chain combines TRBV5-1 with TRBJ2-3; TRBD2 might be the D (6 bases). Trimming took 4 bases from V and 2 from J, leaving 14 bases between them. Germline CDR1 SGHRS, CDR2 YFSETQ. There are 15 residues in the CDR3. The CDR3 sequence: CASSPPSGDTDTQYF. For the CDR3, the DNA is TGCGCCAGCAGCCCCCCCTCGGGGGACACAGATACGCAGTATTTT.

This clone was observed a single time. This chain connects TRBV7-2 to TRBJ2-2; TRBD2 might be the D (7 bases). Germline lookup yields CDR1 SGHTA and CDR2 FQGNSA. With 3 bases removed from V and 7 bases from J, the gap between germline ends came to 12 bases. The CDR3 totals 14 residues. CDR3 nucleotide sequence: TGTGCCAGCAGCTTGAGGGGAGGGGGCGGGGAGCTGTTTTTT. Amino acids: CASSLRGGGGELFF.

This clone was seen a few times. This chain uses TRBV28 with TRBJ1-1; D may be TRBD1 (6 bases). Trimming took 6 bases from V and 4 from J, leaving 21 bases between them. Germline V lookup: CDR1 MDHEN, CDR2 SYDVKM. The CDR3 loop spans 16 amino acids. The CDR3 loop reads CASRPKMGARSTEAFF. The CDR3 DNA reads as TGTGCCAGCAGACCAAAAATGGGGGCGCGGAGCACTGAAGCTTTCTTT.

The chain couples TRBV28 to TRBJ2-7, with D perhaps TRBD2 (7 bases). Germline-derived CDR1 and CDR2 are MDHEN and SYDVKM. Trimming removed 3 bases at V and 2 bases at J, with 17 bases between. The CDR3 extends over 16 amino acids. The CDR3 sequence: CASSLGGGTKPYEQYF. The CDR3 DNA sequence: TGTGCCAGCAGTTTGGGGGGAGGGACAAAGCCCTACGAGCAGTACTTC.

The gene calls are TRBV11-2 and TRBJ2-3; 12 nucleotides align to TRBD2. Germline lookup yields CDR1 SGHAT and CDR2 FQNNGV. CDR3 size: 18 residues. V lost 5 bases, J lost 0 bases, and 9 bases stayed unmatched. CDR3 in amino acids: CASSARRTSGTSTDTQYF. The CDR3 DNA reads TGTGCCAGCAGCGCCCGGAGGACTAGCGGGACTAGCACAGATACGCAGTATTTT. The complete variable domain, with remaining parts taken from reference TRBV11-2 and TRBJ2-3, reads EAGVAQSPRYKIIEKRQSVAFWCNPISGHATLYWYQQILGQGPKLLIQFQNNGVVDDSQLPKDRFSAERLKGVDSTLKIQPAKLEDSAVYLCASSARRTSGTSTDTQYFGPGTRLTVL.

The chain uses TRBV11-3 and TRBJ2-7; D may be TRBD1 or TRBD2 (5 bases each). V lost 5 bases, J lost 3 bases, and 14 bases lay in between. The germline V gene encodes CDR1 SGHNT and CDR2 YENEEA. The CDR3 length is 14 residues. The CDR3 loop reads CASSPRDGNYEQYF. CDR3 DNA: TGTGCCAGCAGCCCCCGGGACGGTAACTACGAGCAGTACTTC.

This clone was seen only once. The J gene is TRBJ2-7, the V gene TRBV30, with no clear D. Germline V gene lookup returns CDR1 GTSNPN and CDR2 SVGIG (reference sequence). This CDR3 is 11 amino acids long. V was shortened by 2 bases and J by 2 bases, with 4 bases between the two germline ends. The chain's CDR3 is CAWSLTYEQYF. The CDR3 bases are TGTGCCTGGAGTCTCACCTACGAGCAGTACTTC.

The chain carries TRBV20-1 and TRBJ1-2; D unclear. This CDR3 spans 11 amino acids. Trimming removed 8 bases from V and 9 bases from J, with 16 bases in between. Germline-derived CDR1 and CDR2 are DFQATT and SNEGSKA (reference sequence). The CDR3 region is CSTRRPRSYTF. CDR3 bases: TGCAGTACAAGGCGGCCTCGAAGCTACACCTTC.

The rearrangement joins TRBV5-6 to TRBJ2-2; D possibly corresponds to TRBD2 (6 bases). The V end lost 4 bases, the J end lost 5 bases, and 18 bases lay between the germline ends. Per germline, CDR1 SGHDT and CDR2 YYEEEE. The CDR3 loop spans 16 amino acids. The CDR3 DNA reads TGTGCCAGCAGCCGAGAAGGCTCAGGGAGGACCGGGGAGCTGTTTTTT. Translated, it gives CASSREGSGRTGELFF.

The CDR3, as DNA: TGCGCCAGCAGCCCCTCCGTACTAGCGGGGGGAACCGGGGAGCTGTTTTTT. Encoded protein: CASSPSVLAGGTGELFF. The V gene is TRBV5-1, the J gene TRBJ2-2; TRBD2 aligns across 12 bases. Germline V gene sequence: CDR1 SGHRS, CDR2 YFSETQ. Trimming removed 4 bases from V and 5 bases from J; junction bases left unmatched: 9. The CDR3 covers 17 residues. Combining the CDR3 with reference TRBV5-1 and TRBJ2-2 gives the whole variable domain KAGVTQTPRYLIKTRGQQVTLSCSPISGHRSVSWYQQTPGQGLQFLFEYFSETQRNKGNFPGRFSGRQFSNSRSEMNVSTLELGDSALYLCASSPSVLAGGTGELFFGEGSRLTVL.

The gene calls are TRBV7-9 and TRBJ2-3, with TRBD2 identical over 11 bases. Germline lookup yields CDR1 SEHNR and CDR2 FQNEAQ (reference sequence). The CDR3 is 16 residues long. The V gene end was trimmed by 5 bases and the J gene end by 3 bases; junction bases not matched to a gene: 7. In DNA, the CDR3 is TGTGCCAGCAGCGTCACTAGCGGGAGCGGAACAGATACGCAGTATTTT. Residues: CASSVTSGSGTDTQYF.

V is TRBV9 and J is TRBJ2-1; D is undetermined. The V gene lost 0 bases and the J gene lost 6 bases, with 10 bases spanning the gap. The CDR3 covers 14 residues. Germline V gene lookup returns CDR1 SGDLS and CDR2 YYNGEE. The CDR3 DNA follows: TGTGCCAGCAGCGTAGGGGGAAATCGCAATGAGCAGTTCTTC. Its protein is CASSVGGNRNEQFF.

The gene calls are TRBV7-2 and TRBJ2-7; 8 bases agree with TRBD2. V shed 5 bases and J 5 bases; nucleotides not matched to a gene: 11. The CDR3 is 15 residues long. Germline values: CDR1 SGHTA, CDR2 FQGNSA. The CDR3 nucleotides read TGTGCCAGCAGCCCTGGGCCAGCGGGAGTCAACGAGCAGTACTTC. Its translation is CASSPGPAGVNEQYF.

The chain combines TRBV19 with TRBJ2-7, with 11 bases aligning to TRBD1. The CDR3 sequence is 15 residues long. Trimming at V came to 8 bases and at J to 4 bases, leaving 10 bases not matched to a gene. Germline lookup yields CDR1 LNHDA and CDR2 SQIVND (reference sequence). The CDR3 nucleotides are TGTGCCAGTCGAGCCTCCGGGACAGGGGGTTACGAGCAGTACTTC. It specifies CASRASGTGGYEQYF.

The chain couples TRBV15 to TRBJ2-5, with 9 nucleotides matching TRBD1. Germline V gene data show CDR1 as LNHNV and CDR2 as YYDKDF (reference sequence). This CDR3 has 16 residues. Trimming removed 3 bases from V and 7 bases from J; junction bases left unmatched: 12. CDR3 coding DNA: TGTGCCACCAGCAGGGGGCGGGACAGGGTGATGGGGACCCAGTACTTC. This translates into CATSRGRDRVMGTQYF.

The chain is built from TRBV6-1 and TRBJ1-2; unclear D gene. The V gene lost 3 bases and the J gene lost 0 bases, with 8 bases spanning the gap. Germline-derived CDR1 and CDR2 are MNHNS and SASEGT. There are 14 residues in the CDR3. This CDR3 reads CASSDRSTNYGYTF. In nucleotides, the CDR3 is TGTGCCAGCAGTGATAGGTCCACTAACTATGGCTACACCTTC.

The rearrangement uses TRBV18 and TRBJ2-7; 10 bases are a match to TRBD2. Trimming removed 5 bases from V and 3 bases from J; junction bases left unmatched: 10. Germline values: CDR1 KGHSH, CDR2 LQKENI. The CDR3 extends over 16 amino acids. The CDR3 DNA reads TGTGCCAGCTCATCATCCCTAGCGGGAGTCATCTACGAGCAGTACTTC. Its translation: CASSSSLAGVIYEQYF.

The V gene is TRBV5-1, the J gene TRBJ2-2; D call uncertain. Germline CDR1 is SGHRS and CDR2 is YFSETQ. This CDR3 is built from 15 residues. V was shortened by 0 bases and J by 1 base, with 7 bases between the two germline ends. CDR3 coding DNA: TGCGCCAGCAGCTTGGGATCTCTGAACACCGGGGAGCTGTTTTTT. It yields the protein CASSLGSLNTGELFF.

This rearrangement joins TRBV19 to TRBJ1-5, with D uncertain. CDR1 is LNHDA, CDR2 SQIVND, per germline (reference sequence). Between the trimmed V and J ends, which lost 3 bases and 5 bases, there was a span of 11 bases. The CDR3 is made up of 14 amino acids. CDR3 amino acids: CASSIPNTYQPQHF. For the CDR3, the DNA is TGTGCCAGTAGTATCCCGAACACCTATCAGCCCCAGCATTTT.